This record looks at one TCR beta chain sequence and its context. Its antigen is as yet unknown. This sample is drawn from a study of CXCR3-negative and CXCR3-positive naive CD8 T cells. Naive CD8+ T cells showed a CD45RO-CCR7+CD27+CD95- phenotype. The CDR3 spans 15 residues. Per the germline V gene, CDR1 is SGHAT and CDR2 is FQNNGV. Whole-study findings and limits: Researchers reported similar TRBV-TRBJ usage in naive CXCR3-negative and CXCR3-positive cells, though memory differed. Diversity proved comparably high across both naive subsets and much lower in memory CD8+ cells. Naive cells that were CXCR3-positive had more hydrophobic TRB CDR3s (compared with CXCR3-negative naive cells).

Libraries of TRB cDNA were made by 5' RACE and carried UMIs. Following a re-call of the 5' RACE reads, TCRdb has one entry per CDR3 protein and lacks DNA. Seen in this sample are around 140,000 distinct CDR3 sequences; the ten most common clones hold approximately 0.5%. The chain joins TRBV11-2 to TRBJ1-6; TCRdb's assignment of TRBD1 cannot be checked, as there is no DNA. The material sequenced was naive CXCR3- CD8+ T cells from blood. The subset here: CD45RO-CCR7+CD27+CD95- naive CD8+ T cells lacking CXCR3 (TNR3-). The TCR originated in a human donor in good health. Some clones in this sample may be carry-over from other donors' samples. CDR3: CASSLADRVISPLHF.